The T cell receptor beta chain described here comes from a study of siplizumab effects on memory and regulatory T cells. Study-level results: No assignable naive or memory phenotype existed for roughly 80-96% of proliferating CD4+ or CD8+ clones. Siplizumab cultures yielded proliferating Tregs whose suppressive function was not confirmed.

For this clone: The antigen is not known.

The CDR3 spans 13 residues. V shed 8 bases, J shed 3 bases, and the junction held 5 bases outside the gene matches. Germline CDR1 MNHEY, CDR2 SMNVEV (reference sequence). Each sample contributed roughly 100,000 TCR templates to the assay. Data came from immunoSEQ multiplex PCR; TCRdb stores just in-frame clones and leaves some out. The sample shows some 100,000 clones, about 90% of them seen only once. Material: Tregs sorted from blood. The chain joins TRBV27 to TRBJ2-7, with TRBD1 matching over 9 bases. This TCR was recovered from a human donor in good health. In DNA form, the CDR3 reads TGTGCCAGCCGACAGGGGGTGTTCTACGAGCAGTACTTC. It is translated as CASRQGVFYEQYF.